The 6 T cell receptor beta chains presented below share a single source sample, sequenced in a study of blood T cell repertoires in COVID-19. Libraries were prepared by immunoSEQ multiplex PCR; TCRdb keeps only in-frame clonotypes and omits some of them. This table has approximately 190,000 clones, around 80% appearing once. What was sequenced was peripheral blood. All receptors derive from a man aged 60-69 years with acute or convalescent COVID-19.

The chain joins TRBV19 to TRBJ2-7, with 9 bases that match TRBD1. In germline, CDR1 is LNHDA, CDR2 SQIVND (reference sequence). The CDR3 length is 14 residues. Trimming cost V 7 bases and J 3 bases; bases outside gene matches: 7. The CDR3 sequence is CASNDRGVHYEQYF. In DNA, the CDR3 is TGTGCCAGTAACGACAGGGGGGTACACTACGAGCAGTACTTC.

This chain uses TRBV15 with TRBJ1-5; tentatively, D is TRBD1 (5 bases). Germline V gene sequence: CDR1 LNHNV, CDR2 YYDKDF (reference sequence). The CDR3 spans 14 residues. Deletions cut 0 bases from V and 7 bases from J, with 10 bases between. DNA for the CDR3: TGTGCCACCAGCAGAGATGGGGGGAGACAGCCCCAGCATTTT. Its translation is CATSRDGGRQPQHF. Full variable domain (missing parts from reference TRBV15 and TRBJ1-5): DAMVIQNPRYQVTQFGKPVTLSCSQTLNHNVMYWYQQKSSQAPKLLFHYYDKDFNNEADTPDNFQSRRPNTSFCFLDIRSPGLGDTAMYLCATSRDGGRQPQHFGDGTRLSIL.

This clone has at least ten counts. The gene calls are TRBV10-3 and TRBJ2-7, with TRBD2 matching over 9 bases. CDR3 size: 13 residues. V shed 11 bases, J shed 4 bases, and the junction held 9 bases outside the gene matches. CDR1 ENHRY and CDR2 SYGVKD come from the germline V gene. The DNA of the CDR3 is TGTGCCGCCGCGGGGGGGGGCGGGTACGAGCAGTACTTC. Translated: CAAAGGGGYEQYF.

V and J are TRBV6-2 or TRBV6-3 and TRBJ1-5; TRBD1 might be the D (5 bases). Trimming stripped 5 bases from V and 3 bases from J, with 11 bases between. The CDR3 spans 14 residues. CDR1 is MNHEY, CDR2 SVGEGT, per germline. CDR3 sequence: CASSAQGFNQPQHF. CDR3 DNA sequence: TGTGCCAGCAGTGCTCAGGGCTTCAATCAGCCCCAGCATTTT.

The gene calls are TRBV6-1 and TRBJ1-2; D uncertain. CDR3 length equals 16 residues. CDR1 and CDR2 (germline): MNHNS, SASEGT. V was clipped by 3 bases and J by 3 bases, with 17 bases between them. The CDR3 DNA is TGTGCCAGCAGTGATAGAGGAACGGCGGGATACTATGGCTACACCTTC. The encoded protein is CASSDRGTAGYYGYTF.

This chain links TRBV9 with TRBJ2-7, with D uncertain. This CDR3 region has 15 residues. V shed 3 bases and J shed 6 bases, with 19 bases lying between them. The V gene's germline CDR1 is SGDLS and CDR2 YYNGEE. The chain's CDR3 is CASSAAPVYSGEQYF. DNA of the CDR3: TGTGCCAGCAGCGCCGCCCCCGTCTATTCAGGCGAGCAGTACTTC.